The source of this T cell receptor beta chain is a study of blood T cell repertoires in COVID-19. As for the study in general: Material from acute and convalescent COVID-19 was sourced from the United States, Italy and Spain. Nucleic acid was either cDNA or gDNA, and it came from T cells, B-cell-depleted T cells, or PBMCs.

Source study methods: Amplifying reference gene primers gave estimates of nucleated cell counts. Clones were read by immunoSEQ multiplex PCR, and TCRdb kept only the in-frame ones, dropping some. Clonal size and the V and J genes are those of that table, whereas D and trimming came from the DNA. The profile covers under 80,000 clones, with 76% appearing a single time and more than 13% taken by the ten largest. This receptor was taken from a man aged 60-69 years with COVID-19, enrolled during active disease. The sequenced material came from peripheral blood.

Here the CDR3 reads CASSPQAATSYEQYF. The CDR3 DNA is TGTGCCAGCAGCCCCCAGGCAGCAACCTCCTACGAGCAGTACTTC. The J gene is TRBJ2-7, the V gene TRBV6-6; no firm D call. V was pared by 6 bases and J by 0 bases, with 15 bases between. CDR1 is MNHNY and CDR2 is SVGAGI in the germline V gene (reference sequence). This CDR3 has 15 amino acids.